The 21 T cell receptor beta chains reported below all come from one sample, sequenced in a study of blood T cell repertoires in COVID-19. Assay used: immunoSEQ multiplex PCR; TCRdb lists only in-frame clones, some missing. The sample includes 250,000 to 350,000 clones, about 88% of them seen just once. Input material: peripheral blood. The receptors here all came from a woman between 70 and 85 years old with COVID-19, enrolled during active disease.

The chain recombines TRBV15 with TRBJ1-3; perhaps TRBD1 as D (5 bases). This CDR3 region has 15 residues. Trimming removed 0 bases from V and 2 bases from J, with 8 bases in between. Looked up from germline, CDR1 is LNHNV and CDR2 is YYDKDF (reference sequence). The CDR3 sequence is CATSRDIGAGNTIYF. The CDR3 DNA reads TGTGCCACCAGCAGAGATATAGGGGCTGGAAACACCATATATTTT.

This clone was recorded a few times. The CDR3 spells CASSRSGANVLTF. The CDR3 bases are TGTGCCAGCTCCCGGTCTGGGGCCAACGTCCTGACTTTC. The chain uses TRBV27 and TRBJ2-6; D remains ambiguous. Germline CDR1 reads MNHEY; CDR2 reads SMNVEV (reference sequence). The CDR3 extends over 13 amino acids. V lost 8 bases to trimming and J lost 1 base, with 6 bases between them.

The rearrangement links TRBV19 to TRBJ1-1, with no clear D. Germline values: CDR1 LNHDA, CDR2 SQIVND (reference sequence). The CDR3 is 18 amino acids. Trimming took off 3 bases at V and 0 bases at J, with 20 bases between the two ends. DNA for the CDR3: TGTGCCAGTAGTATGCAACCCTCCCGCAGGTCCATGAACACTGAAGCTTTCTTT. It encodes CASSMQPSRRSMNTEAFF.

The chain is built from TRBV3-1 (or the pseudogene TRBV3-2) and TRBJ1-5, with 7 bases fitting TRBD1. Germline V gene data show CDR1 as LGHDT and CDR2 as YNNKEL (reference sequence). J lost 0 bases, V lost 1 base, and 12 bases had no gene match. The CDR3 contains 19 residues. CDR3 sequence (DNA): TGTGCCAGCAGCCAAGCAGTGGCAGGGGGAAAAAATAGCAATCAGCCCCAGCATTTT. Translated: CASSQAVAGGKNSNQPQHF.

The CDR3 sequence is CASSQEERDTEAFF. The CDR3 DNA is TGCGCCAGCAGCCAAGAAGAGAGGGACACTGAAGCTTTCTTT. The J gene is TRBJ1-1, the V gene TRBV4-1, with D hard to call. The CDR3 is made up of 14 amino acids. Trimming took 0 bases from V and 3 from J, leaving 8 bases between them. Germline V CDR1 and CDR2: MGHRA, YSYEKL.

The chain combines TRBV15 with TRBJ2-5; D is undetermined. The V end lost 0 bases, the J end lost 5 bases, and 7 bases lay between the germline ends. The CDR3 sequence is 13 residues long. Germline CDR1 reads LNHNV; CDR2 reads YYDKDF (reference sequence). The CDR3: CATSRDQIETQYF. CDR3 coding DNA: TGTGCCACCAGCAGAGATCAAATTGAGACCCAGTACTTC.

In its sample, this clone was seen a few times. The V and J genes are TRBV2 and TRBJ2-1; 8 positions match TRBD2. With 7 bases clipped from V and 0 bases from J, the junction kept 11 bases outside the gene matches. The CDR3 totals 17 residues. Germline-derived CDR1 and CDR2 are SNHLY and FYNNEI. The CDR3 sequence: CASKGSSGADSYNEQFF. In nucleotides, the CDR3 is TGTGCCAGCAAGGGGAGTAGCGGGGCCGACTCCTACAATGAGCAGTTCTTC.

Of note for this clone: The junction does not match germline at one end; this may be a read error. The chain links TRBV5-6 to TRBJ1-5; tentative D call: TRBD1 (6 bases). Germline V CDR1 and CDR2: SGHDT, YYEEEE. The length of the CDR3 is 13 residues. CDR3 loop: CASSVEGGESTYF. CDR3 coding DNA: TGTGCCAGCAGCGTGGAGGGGGGGGAGTCAACCTATTTT.

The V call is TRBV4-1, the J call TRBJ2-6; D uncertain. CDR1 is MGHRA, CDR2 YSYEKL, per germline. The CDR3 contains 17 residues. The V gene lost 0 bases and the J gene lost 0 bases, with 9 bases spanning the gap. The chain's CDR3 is CASSQEGILSGANVLTF. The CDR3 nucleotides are TGCGCCAGCAGCCAAGAGGGCATACTCTCTGGGGCCAACGTCCTGACTTTC.

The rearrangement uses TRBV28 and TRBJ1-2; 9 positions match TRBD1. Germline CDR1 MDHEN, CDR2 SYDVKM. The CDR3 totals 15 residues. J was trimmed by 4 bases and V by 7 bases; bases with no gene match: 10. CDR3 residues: CASTTGTGSLYGYTF. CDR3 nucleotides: TGTGCCAGCACCACCGGGACAGGGTCCCTCTATGGCTACACCTTC.

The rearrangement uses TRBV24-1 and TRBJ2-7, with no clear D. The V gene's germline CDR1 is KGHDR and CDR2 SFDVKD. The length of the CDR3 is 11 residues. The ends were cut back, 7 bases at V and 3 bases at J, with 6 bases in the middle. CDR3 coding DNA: TGTGCCACCAGGGCCTTCTACGAGCAGTACTTC. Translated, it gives CATRAFYEQYF.

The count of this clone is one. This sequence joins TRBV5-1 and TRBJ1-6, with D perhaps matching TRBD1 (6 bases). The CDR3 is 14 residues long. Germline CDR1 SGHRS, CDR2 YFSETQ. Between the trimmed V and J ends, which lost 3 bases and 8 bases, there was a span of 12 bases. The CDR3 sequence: CASSSDPGDSPLHF. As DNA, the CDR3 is TGCGCCAGCAGCTCCGACCCAGGGGATTCACCCCTCCACTTT.

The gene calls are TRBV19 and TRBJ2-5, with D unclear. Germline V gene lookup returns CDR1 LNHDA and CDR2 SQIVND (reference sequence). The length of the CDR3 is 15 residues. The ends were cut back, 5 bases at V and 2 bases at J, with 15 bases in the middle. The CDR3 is CASSAATRIQETQYF. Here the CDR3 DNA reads TGTGCCAGTAGTGCGGCAACGCGAATTCAAGAGACCCAGTACTTC.

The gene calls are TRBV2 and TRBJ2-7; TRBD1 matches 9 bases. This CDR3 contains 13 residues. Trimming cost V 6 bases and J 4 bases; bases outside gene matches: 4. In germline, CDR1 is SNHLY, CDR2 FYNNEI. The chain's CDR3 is CASSPDRGYEQYF. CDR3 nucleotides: TGTGCCAGCAGCCCCGACAGGGGGTACGAGCAGTACTTC.

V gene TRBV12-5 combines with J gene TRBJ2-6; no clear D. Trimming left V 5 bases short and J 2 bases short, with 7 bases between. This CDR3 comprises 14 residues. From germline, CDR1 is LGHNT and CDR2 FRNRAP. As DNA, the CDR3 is TGTGCTAGTGGTCCTGCAGCTGGGGCCAACGTCCTGACTTTC. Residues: CASGPAAGANVLTF.

The CDR3 nucleotides are TGCGCCAGCAGCTTAATGGGACAGGGCCCAAATGAAAAACTGTTTTTT. Its protein product is CASSLMGQGPNEKLFF. The J gene is TRBJ1-4, the V gene TRBV5-1, with TRBD1 identical over 9 bases. The CDR3 runs 16 residues. Germline CDR1 is SGHRS and CDR2 is YFSETQ. V lost 2 bases, J lost 5 bases, and 7 bases stayed unmatched.

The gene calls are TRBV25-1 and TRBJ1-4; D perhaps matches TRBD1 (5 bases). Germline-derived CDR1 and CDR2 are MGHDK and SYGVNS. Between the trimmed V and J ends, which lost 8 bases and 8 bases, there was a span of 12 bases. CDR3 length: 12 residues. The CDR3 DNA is TGTGCCAGCGGCCGGGGGGGGGAAAAACTGTTTTTT. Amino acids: CASGRGGEKLFF.

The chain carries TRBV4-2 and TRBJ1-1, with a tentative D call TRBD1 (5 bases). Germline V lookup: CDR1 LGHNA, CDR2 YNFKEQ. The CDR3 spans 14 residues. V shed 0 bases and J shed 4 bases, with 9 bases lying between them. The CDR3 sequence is CASSQEGGGTEAFF. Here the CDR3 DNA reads TGTGCCAGCAGCCAAGAGGGGGGTGGCACTGAAGCTTTCTTT.

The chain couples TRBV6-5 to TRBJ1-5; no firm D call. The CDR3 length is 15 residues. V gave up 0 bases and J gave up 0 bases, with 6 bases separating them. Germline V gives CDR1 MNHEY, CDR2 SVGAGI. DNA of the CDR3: TGTGCCAGCAGTTACTCGTACTTTAGCAATCAGCCCCAGCATTTT. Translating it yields CASSYSYFSNQPQHF.

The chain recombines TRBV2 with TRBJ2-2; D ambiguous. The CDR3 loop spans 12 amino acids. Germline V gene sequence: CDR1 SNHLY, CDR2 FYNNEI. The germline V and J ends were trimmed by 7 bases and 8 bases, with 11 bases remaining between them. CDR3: CASIKERGELFF. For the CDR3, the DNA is TGTGCCAGCATCAAAGAGAGAGGGGAGCTGTTTTTT.

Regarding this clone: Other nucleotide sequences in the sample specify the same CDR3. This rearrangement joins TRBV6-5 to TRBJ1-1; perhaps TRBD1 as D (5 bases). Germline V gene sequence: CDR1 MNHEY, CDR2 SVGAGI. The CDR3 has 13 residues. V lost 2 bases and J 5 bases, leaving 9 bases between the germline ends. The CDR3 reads CASSYGGGTEAFF. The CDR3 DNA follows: TGTGCCAGCAGTTACGGGGGGGGAACTGAAGCTTTCTTT.